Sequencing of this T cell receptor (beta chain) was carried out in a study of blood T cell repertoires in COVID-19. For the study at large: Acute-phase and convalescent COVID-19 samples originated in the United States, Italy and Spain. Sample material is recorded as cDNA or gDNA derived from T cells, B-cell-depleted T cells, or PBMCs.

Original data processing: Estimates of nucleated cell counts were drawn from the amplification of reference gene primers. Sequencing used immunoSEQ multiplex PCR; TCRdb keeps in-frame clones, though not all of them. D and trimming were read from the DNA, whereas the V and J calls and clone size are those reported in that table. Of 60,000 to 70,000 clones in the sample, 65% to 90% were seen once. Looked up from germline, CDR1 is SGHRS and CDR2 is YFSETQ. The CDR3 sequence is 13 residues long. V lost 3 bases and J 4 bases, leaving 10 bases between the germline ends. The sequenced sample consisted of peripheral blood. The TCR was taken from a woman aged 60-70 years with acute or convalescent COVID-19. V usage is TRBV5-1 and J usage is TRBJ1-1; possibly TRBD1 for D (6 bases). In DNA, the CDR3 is TGCGCCAGCAGCTATACAGGGACCACTGAAGCTTTCTTT. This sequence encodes CASSYTGTTEAFF.